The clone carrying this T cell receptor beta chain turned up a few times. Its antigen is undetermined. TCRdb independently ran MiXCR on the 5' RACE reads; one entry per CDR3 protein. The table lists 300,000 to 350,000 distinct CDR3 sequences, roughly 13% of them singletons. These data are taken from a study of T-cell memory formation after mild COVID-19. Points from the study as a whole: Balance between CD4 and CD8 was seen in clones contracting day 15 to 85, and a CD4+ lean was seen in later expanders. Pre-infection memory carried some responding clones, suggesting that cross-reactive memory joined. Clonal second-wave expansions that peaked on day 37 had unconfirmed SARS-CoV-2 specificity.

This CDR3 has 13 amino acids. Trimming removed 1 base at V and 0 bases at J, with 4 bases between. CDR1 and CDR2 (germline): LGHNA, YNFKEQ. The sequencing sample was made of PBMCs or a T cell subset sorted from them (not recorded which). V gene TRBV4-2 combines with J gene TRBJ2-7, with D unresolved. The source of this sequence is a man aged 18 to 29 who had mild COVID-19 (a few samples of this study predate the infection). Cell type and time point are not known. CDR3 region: CASSQGGSYEQYF. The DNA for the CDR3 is TGTGCCAGCAGCCAAGGGGGCTCCTACGAGCAGTACTTC.